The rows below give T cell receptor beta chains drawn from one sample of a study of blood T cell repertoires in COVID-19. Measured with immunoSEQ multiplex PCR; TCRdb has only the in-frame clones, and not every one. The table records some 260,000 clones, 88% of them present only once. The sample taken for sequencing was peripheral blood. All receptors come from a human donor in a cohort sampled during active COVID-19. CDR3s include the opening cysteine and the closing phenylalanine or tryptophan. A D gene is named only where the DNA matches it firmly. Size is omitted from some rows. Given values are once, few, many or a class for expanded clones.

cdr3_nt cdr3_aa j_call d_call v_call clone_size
TGTGCCAGCAGTTTCCTAAGGACTCGCTACGAGCAGTACTTC CASSFLRTRYEQYF TRBJ2-7 . TRBV28 .
TGTGCCAGCAGTTCTATCGACAGGGGGCGGGCTGCTTTCTTT CASSSIDRGRAAFF TRBJ1-1 TRBD1 TRBV6-2/TRBV6-3 .
TGTGCCATCAGGGGGACAGAGAACACCGGGGAGCTGTTTTTT CAIRGTENTGELFF TRBJ2-2 TRBD1 TRBV10-3 .
TGTGCCAGCAGTTACGAGACAGGGGCGGAAGCTTTCTTT CASSYETGAEAFF TRBJ1-1 TRBD1 TRBV6-6 .
TGTGCCAGTAGTATAATTCCAGGGTTCTACTATGGCTACACCTTC CASSIIPGFYYGYTF TRBJ1-2 . TRBV19 .
TGTGCCAGCAGCCAAGACCTTAGGGCGGGAGAAGGGGGTACGCAGTATTTT CASSQDLRAGEGGTQYF TRBJ2-3 . TRBV3-1/TRBV3-2 .
TGTGCCAGCAGTGTCCCTAGCACAGATACGCAGTATTTT CASSVPSTDTQYF TRBJ2-3 . TRBV28 .
TGTGCCAGCAGTTCCCCGGCCAGGGCTGGAAACACCATATATTTT CASSSPARAGNTIYF TRBJ1-3 . TRBV6-5 .
TGCGCCAGCAGCCAAGGACTAGCGGGAGGTCCTGGGGCCAACGTCCTGACTTTC CASSQGLAGGPGANVLTF TRBJ2-6 TRBD2 TRBV4-1 .
TGCGCCAGCAGCCGGCACGTAGCGGGGGGTCGAGAGACCCAGTACTTC CASSRHVAGGRETQYF TRBJ2-5 TRBD2 TRBV4-3 .
TGTGCCAGCAGGACGACAGGGGGGCGGGCTGAAGCTTTCTTT CASRTTGGRAEAFF TRBJ1-1 TRBD1 TRBV5-4 once
TGTGCCAGCAGGGGCGATTCAAGTCAGCCCCAGCATTTT CASRGDSSQPQHF TRBJ1-5 . TRBV6-5 few
TGCGCCAGCATAAACGGACAGGGAAAGAACACTGAAGCTTTCTTT CASINGQGKNTEAFF TRBJ1-1 TRBD1 TRBV23-1 .
TGTGCCAGCAGAAACGAACAGGGTAACTATGGCTACACCTTC CASRNEQGNYGYTF TRBJ1-2 . TRBV2 .
TGTGCCAGCAGTTTATTGACAGGGTTAGGTGAGCAGTTCTTC CASSLLTGLGEQFF TRBJ2-1 TRBD1 TRBV27 .
TGTGCCAGCAGCGAACAGGGGGCTTCCTACGAGCAGTACTTC CASSEQGASYEQYF TRBJ2-7 TRBD1 TRBV6-2/TRBV6-3 .
TGTGCCAGCAGCACTCGCGGGGGGGATCCCTACGAGCAGTACTTC CASSTRGGDPYEQYF TRBJ2-7 TRBD2 TRBV5-4 .
TGTGCCAGCAGCCCCCGGGACAGCCAAGAGACCCAGTACTTC CASSPRDSQETQYF TRBJ2-5 TRBD1 TRBV5-4 .
TGTGCCAGCTCACCCCAAACAGCTTTCTACGAGCAGTACTTC CASSPQTAFYEQYF TRBJ2-7 . TRBV18 .
TGTGCCAGTACCCCGGGACAGGGGTTTTACGAGCAGTACTTC CASTPGQGFYEQYF TRBJ2-7 TRBD1 TRBV19 once
TGCAGTGCTAGTAAAGATGGACCCGGGACAGGGAACACTGAAGCTTTCTTT CSASKDGPGTGNTEAFF TRBJ1-1 TRBD1 TRBV20-1 once
TGCGCCAGCAGCCACTCGGGACAGACTCAAGAGACCCAGTACTTC CASSHSGQTQETQYF TRBJ2-5 TRBD1 TRBV4-1 .
TGCGCCAGCAGCTCCGCGGGACAGAGGGGAGAGGAGCAGTTCTTC CASSSAGQRGEEQFF TRBJ2-1 . TRBV5-1 .
TGCGCCAGCAGCCGGGAAATTTTAAGGGGTGGCACTGAAGCTTTCTTT CASSREILRGGTEAFF TRBJ1-1 . TRBV4-3 .
TGTGCCAGCAGTAGAGGAACGGGAGCTTTCTTT CASSRGTGAFF TRBJ1-1 . TRBV6-5 .
TGTGCCAGCAGTTTATTCGCGGGACAGCTTTCCGGGGCCAACGTCCTGACTTTC CASSLFAGQLSGANVLTF TRBJ2-6 . TRBV27 .
TGTGCCAGCAGCGGAGACAATCAGCCCCAGCATTTT CASSGDNQPQHF TRBJ1-5 . TRBV7-2 .
TGTGCCAGCAGCCAAGATCCAGGGGCGACCTACGAGCAGTACTTC CASSQDPGATYEQYF TRBJ2-7 . TRBV4-2 .
TGCGCCAGCAGCCAAGGGGGACTAGCGGGGGAATACGAGCAGTACTTC CASSQGGLAGEYEQYF TRBJ2-7 TRBD2 TRBV4-1 .
TGCGCCAGCAGCCACGGGACAGGGTCTCAGGGAAACACCATATATTTT CASSHGTGSQGNTIYF TRBJ1-3 TRBD1 TRBV4-3 .
TGCGCCAGCAGCCAAGATTCCTACAGGGGTCGGAGGGGGAACACTGAAGCTTTCTTT CASSQDSYRGRRGNTEAFF TRBJ1-1 TRBD1 TRBV4-3 .
TGTGCCAGCAGCTCAACCGGGACAGGGCCCATGGATACGCAGTATTTT CASSSTGTGPMDTQYF TRBJ2-3 TRBD1 TRBV11-1 .
TGTGCCAGCAGCCCCAGACAGGGTAGTGCCACTGAAGCTTTCTTT CASSPRQGSATEAFF TRBJ1-1 TRBD1 TRBV7-2 once
TGTGCCAGCAGTGAAATTGGCAAGCGAAAATCAGACTATGGCTACACCTTC CASSEIGKRKSDYGYTF TRBJ1-2 . TRBV6-1 .
TGTGCCATCAGTGAGGGACAGAACTATGGCTACACCTTC CAISEGQNYGYTF TRBJ1-2 . TRBV10-3 .
TGTGCCTGGAGTGTACGGCGAGAACAGGGAGGGTATGGCTACACCTTC CAWSVRREQGGYGYTF TRBJ1-2 . TRBV30 .
TGTGCCAGCAGCGTAGATAGTGGGAGTGCCTACGAGCAGTACTTC CASSVDSGSAYEQYF TRBJ2-7 . TRBV9 .
TGCGCCAGCAGCTCTCAACTAGCGGGCACCTACGAGCAGTACTTC CASSSQLAGTYEQYF TRBJ2-7 TRBD2 TRBV5-1 .
TGTGCCAGCAGTGCCGGGACGAACACCGGGGAGCTGTTTTTT CASSAGTNTGELFF TRBJ2-2 . TRBV2 .
TGTGCCAGCAGCCACGAGACTAGCGGGAGGGCGGGAGAGACCCAGTACTTC CASSHETSGRAGETQYF TRBJ2-5 TRBD2 TRBV5-6 .
TGTGCCAGCAGCTCACAGGGATTGAACACTGAAGCTTTCTTT CASSSQGLNTEAFF TRBJ1-1 . TRBV5-4 .
TGTGCCAGCAGCCAAGCTTCCGGGTCTCCCGGCGAGCAGTACTTC CASSQASGSPGEQYF TRBJ2-7 . TRBV3-1/TRBV3-2 once
TGTGCCAGCAGCTACATTGGACAGGGCGACTACACCTTC CASSYIGQGDYTF TRBJ1-2 TRBD1 TRBV5-4 once
TGTGCCAGCAGCCGAACCGGGGGCTCCTACAATGAGCAGTTCTTC CASSRTGGSYNEQFF TRBJ2-1 . TRBV7-9 .
TGCAGTGCTCCGATGAGGGATGAGCAGTTCTTC CSAPMRDEQFF TRBJ2-1 . TRBV20-1 few
TGCGCCAGCAGGGATTATGGGGCGGCCACTGAAGCTTTCTTT CASRDYGAATEAFF TRBJ1-1 . TRBV5-1 .
TGTGCCAGCAGCCCGGGACAGGGCTGGGGCTATGGCTACACCTTC CASSPGQGWGYGYTF TRBJ1-2 TRBD1 TRBV5-6 .
TGTGCCAGCAGTCTAGTGAGGGGGAGCTCCTACGAGCAGTACTTC CASSLVRGSSYEQYF TRBJ2-7 . TRBV27 .
TGTGCCAGTTCACGCAGCGTTGAAACAGATACGCAGTATTTT CASSRSVETDTQYF TRBJ2-3 . TRBV18 .
TGTGCCAGTAGTGTGACCGGGACAGACTACTATGGCTACACCTTC CASSVTGTDYYGYTF TRBJ1-2 TRBD1 TRBV19 .
TGTGCCATCAGTGGCGGACAGGGTGACGAAAAACTGTTTTTT CAISGGQGDEKLFF TRBJ1-4 TRBD1 TRBV10-3 .